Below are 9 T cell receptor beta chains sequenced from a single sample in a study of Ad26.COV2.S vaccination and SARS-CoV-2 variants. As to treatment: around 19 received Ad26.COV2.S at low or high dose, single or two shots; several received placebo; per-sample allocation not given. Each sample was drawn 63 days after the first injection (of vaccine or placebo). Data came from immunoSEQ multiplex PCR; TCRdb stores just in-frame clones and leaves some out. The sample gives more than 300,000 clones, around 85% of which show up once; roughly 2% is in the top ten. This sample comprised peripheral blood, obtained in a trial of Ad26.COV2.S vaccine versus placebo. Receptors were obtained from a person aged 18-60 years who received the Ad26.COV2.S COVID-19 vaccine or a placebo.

CDR3 protein: CASSEQGANTEAFF. CDR3 nucleotides: TGCGCCAGCAGCGAACAGGGGGCGAACACTGAAGCTTTCTTT. The rearrangement joins TRBV5-1 to TRBJ1-1, with 9 bases lining up with TRBD1. The CDR3 consists of 14 residues. CDR1 SGHRS and CDR2 YFSETQ come from the germline V gene. Trimming cost V 4 bases and J 1 base; bases outside gene matches: 2.

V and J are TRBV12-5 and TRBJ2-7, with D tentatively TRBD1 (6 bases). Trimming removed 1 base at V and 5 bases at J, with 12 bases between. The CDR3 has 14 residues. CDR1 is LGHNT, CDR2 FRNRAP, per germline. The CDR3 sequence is CASGLGTVRDEQYF. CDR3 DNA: TGTGCTAGTGGTTTGGGGACAGTCCGGGACGAGCAGTACTTC.

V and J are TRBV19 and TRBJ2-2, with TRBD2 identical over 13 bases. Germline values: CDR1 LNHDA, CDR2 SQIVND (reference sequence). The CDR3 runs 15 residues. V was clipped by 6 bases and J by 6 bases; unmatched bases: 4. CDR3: CASRTSGGAPGELFF. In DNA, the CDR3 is TGTGCCAGTAGAACTAGCGGGGGGGCCCCCGGGGAGCTGTTTTTT. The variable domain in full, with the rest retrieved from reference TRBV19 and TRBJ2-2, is DGGITQSPKYLFRKEGQNVTLSCEQNLNHDAMYWYRQDPGQGLRLIYYSQIVNDFQKGDIAEGYSVSREKKESFPLTVTSAQKNPTAFYLCASRTSGGAPGELFFGEGSRLTVL.

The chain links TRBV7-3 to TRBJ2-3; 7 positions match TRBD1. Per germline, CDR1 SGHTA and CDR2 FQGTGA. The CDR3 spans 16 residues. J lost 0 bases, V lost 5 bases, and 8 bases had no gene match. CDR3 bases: TGTGCCAGCAGCCCTGGGACAGCCACTAGCACAGATACGCAGTATTTT. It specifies CASSPGTATSTDTQYF.

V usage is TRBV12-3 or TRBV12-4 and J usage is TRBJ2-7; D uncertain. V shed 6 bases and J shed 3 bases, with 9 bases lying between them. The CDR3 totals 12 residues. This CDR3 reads CASSTRIYEQYF. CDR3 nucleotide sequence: TGTGCCAGCAGCACCCGGATCTACGAGCAGTACTTC.

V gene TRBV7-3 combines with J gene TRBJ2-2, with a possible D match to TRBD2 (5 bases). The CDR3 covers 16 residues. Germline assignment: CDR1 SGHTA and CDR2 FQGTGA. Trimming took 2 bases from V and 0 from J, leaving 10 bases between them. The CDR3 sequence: CASSLLPGANTGELFF. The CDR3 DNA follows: TGTGCCAGCAGCTTACTCCCCGGGGCGAACACCGGGGAGCTGTTTTTT.

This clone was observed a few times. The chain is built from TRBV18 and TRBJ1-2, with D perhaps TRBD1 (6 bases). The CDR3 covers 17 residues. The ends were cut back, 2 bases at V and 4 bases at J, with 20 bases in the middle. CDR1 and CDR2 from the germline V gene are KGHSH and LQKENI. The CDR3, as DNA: TGTGCCAGCTCACCATGGCTTAACAGGGCAATAGGCTATGGCTACACCTTC. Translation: CASSPWLNRAIGYGYTF.

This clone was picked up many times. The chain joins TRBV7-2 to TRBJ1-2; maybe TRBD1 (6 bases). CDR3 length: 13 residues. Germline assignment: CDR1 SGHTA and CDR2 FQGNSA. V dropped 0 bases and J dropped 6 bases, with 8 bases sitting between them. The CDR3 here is CASSLAPGDGYTF. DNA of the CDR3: TGTGCCAGCAGCTTAGCGCCAGGGGATGGCTACACCTTC.

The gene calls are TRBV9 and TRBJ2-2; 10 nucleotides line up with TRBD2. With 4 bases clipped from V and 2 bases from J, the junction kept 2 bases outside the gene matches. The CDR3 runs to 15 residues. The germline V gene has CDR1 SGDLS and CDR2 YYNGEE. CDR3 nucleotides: TGTGCCAGCAGCCCTAGCGGGGGAAACACCGGGGAGCTGTTTTTT. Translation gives CASSPSGGNTGELFF.